The rows below give T cell receptor beta chains drawn from one sample of a study of cytomegalovirus exposure and HLA in healthy donors. Assay used: immunoSEQ multiplex PCR; TCRdb lists only in-frame clones, some missing. The sample lists fewer than 110,000 clones, around 77% occurring once. The sample comprised PBMCs. The receptors stem from a male donor in good health and CMV-seronegative. CDR3s include the opening cysteine and the closing phenylalanine or tryptophan. Each record gives: V gene, D gene, J gene, clone size, CDR3 protein, CDR3 DNA. The D gene is left open where the match is weak. Clone size is stated in some rows and not others, as once, few, many or a class when expanded.

TRBV10-1	NA	TRBJ2-7	NA	CASRVRTGYEQYF	TGCGCCAGCAGGGTAAGAACAGGATACGAGCAGTACTTC
TRBV27	TRBD2	TRBJ2-1	NA	CASSSRSGGTGEQFF	TGTGCCAGCAGTTCCCGTAGCGGGGGGACGGGTGAGCAGTTCTTC
TRBV7-8	NA	TRBJ1-2	NA	CASSLDKYGYTF	TGTGCCAGCAGCTTAGACAAGTATGGCTACACCTTC
TRBV5-4	NA	TRBJ1-2	NA	CASSLDWVVEGYTF	TGTGCCAGCAGCTTGGATTGGGTGGTGGAGGGCTACACCTTC
TRBV7-2	NA	TRBJ1-2	NA	CASSLGQHLTPNYGYTF	TGTGCCAGCAGCTTAGGACAGCACCTTACACCTAACTATGGCTACACCTTC
TRBV2	TRBD1	TRBJ2-7	few	CASTLGQGGEQYF	TGTGCCAGCACGCTCGGACAGGGCGGCGAGCAGTACTTC
TRBV6-1	TRBD2	TRBJ2-1	NA	CASSEFSDGGRGVEQFF	TGTGCCAGCAGTGAATTCTCGGATGGCGGGAGGGGAGTTGAGCAGTTCTTC
TRBV21-1	NA	TRBJ2-7	few	CASSILKPGLAGVRGYEQYF	TGTGCCAGCAGCATCCTAAAACCGGGACTAGCGGGAGTAAGGGGCTACGAGCAGTACTTC
TRBV6-5	TRBD1	TRBJ1-1	NA	CASSSGQGRLTEAFF	TGTGCCAGCAGTTCAGGACAGGGGAGGTTGACTGAAGCTTTCTTT
TRBV7-6	TRBD2	TRBJ2-1	NA	CASSELAGGGYEQFF	TGTGCCAGCAGCGAGCTAGCGGGAGGGGGTTATGAGCAGTTCTTC
TRBV15	NA	TRBJ2-7	NA	CATSQGPFYEQYF	TGTGCCACCAGCCAGGGGCCCTTCTACGAGCAGTACTTC
TRBV27	NA	TRBJ2-7	NA	CASRKLPYEQYF	TGTGCCAGCAGAAAACTTCCCTACGAGCAGTACTTC
TRBV5-6	NA	TRBJ1-3	few	CASSPSLSSGNTIYF	TGTGCCAGCAGCCCCTCACTAAGCTCTGGAAACACCATATATTTT
TRBV7-3	TRBD2	TRBJ2-7	NA	CASSLAGAVGEQYF	TGTGCCAGCAGCTTAGCGGGAGCGGTGGGGGAGCAGTACTTC
TRBV5-4	TRBD1	TRBJ2-5	NA	CASSRRRGRETQYF	TGTGCCAGCAGTCGGCGCAGGGGGCGAGAGACCCAGTACTTC
TRBV5-5	TRBD2	TRBJ2-1	few	CASSLGRVGTRIDEQFF	TGTGCCAGCAGCTTGGGTAGAGTGGGGACTAGGATCGATGAGCAGTTCTTC
TRBV10-2	NA	TRBJ1-5	NA	CASSESGGHQPQHF	TGCGCCAGCAGTGAGTCGGGGGGGCATCAGCCCCAGCATTTT
TRBV30	NA	TRBJ1-1	few	CAWSVPVEAFF	TGTGCCTGGAGTGTACCAGTTGAAGCTTTCTTT
TRBV18	TRBD1	TRBJ2-5	NA	CASSLDRGQETQYF	TGTGCCAGCTCCCTGGACAGGGGGCAAGAGACCCAGTACTTC
TRBV5-6	TRBD1	TRBJ1-4	few	CASSYGQGVFFDNEKLFF	TGTGCCAGCAGCTATGGACAGGGCGTCTTCTTCGATAATGAAAAACTGTTTTTT
TRBV11-2	NA	TRBJ1-3	NA	CASSHVRTTIGNTIYF	TGTGCCAGCAGCCACGTGCGGACGACTATTGGAAACACCATATATTTT
TRBV7-9	TRBD1	TRBJ2-5	NA	CASSPRQGRPRGETQYF	TGTGCCAGCAGCCCGCGACAGGGTCGCCCAAGGGGGGAGACCCAGTACTTC